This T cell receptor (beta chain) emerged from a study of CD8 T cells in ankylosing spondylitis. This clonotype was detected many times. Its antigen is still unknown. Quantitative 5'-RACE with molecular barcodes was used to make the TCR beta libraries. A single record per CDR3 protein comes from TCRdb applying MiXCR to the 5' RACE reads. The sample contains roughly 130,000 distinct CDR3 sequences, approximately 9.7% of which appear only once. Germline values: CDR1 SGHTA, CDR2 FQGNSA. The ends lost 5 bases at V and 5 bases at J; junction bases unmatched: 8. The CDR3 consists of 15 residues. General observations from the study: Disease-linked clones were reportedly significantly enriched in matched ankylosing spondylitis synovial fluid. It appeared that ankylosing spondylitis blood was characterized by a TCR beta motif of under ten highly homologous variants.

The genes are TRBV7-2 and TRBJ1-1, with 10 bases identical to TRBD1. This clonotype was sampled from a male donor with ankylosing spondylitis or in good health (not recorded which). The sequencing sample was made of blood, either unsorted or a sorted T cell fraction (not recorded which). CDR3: CASSARGQGSTEAFF. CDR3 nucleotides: TGTGCCAGCAGCGCCCGGGGACAGGGGAGTACTGAAGCTTTCTTT. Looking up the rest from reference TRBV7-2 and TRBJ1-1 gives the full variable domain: GAGVSQSPSNKVTEKGKDVELRCDPISGHTALYWYRQSLGQGLEFLIYFQGNSAPDKSGLPSDRFSAERTGGSVSTLTIQRTQQEDSAVYLCASSARGQGSTEAFFGQGTRLTVV.